Detailed here is one T cell receptor (beta chain). The antigen is not known. TCRdb processed the PCR reads anew with MiXCR; each CDR3 protein has one entry. The sample records approximately 670,000 distinct CDR3 sequences, about 20% being singletons. Trimming took off 3 bases at V and 0 bases at J, with 4 bases between the two ends. From germline, CDR1 is GTSNPN and CDR2 SVGIG (reference sequence). The CDR3 runs 12 residues. These data come from a study of molecular identifiers for immune sequencing clone quantification. Study-level results: It was shown that clones above 20 RNA copies held over 97% of effector molecules, but under 1% in naive cells.

Sorted naive CD8 T cells, roughly 19,000 to 1,100,000, were sequenced from 10%, 30% or 50% RNA. The clonotype comes from a human donor in good health. Some libraries in this study had Jurkat cell RNA spiked in. This chain connects TRBV30 to TRBJ2-3; no clear D gene. Sequencing was carried out using naive CD8+ T cells from blood, with Jurkat cell RNA spiked in. Subset reported: FACS-sorted CD8+CD4-CCR7+CD45RA+ naive T cells. The CDR3: CAWRSSTDTQYF. Here the CDR3 DNA reads TGTGCCTGGAGGTCTAGCACAGATACGCAGTATTTT.